Following are 5 T cell receptor beta chains from one sample sequenced in a study of blood T cell repertoires in COVID-19. Profiling relied on immunoSEQ multiplex PCR, and the TCRdb table lists in-frame clones only, not all of them. The sample has 200,000 or so clones; 85% to 90% are singletons. Sequenced input: PBMCs or T cells enriched from blood (not recorded which). The receptors were gathered from a young woman in a cohort exposed to, infected with or recovered from COVID-19 (not recorded which).

The V call is TRBV11-2, the J call TRBJ2-1; TRBD2 aligns across 14 bases. V was pared by 5 bases and J by 3 bases, with 6 bases of the junction left unmatched. Germline lookup yields CDR1 SGHAT and CDR2 FQNNGV. CDR3 length: 17 amino acids. The CDR3: CASSPGTSGRNYNEQFF. In nucleotides, the CDR3 is TGTGCCAGCAGCCCGGGGACTAGCGGGAGAAACTACAATGAGCAGTTCTTC.

V gene TRBV7-3 combines with J gene TRBJ1-6; TRBD1 matches at 9 bases. The CDR3 consists of 21 residues. V lost 4 bases, J lost 6 bases, and 22 bases stayed unmatched. Germline CDR1 reads SGHTA; CDR2 reads FQGTGA. The CDR3 protein is CASSSHLISLVPGQGNSPLHF. The CDR3 DNA follows: TGTGCCAGCAGCTCTCACTTAATCAGCCTGGTCCCGGGACAGGGTAATTCACCCCTCCACTTT.

J is TRBJ1-2 and V is TRBV29-1, with D possibly matching TRBD1 (5 bases). Germline V gene sequence: CDR1 SQVTM, CDR2 ANQGSEA. The CDR3 spans 12 residues. Trimming stripped 1 base from V and 5 bases from J, with 8 bases between. For the CDR3, the DNA is TGCAGCGTTGAAGCGGCAGGGTATGGCTACACCTTC. It codes for CSVEAAGYGYTF. The whole variable domain, remainder taken from reference TRBV29-1 and TRBJ1-2, is SAVISQKPSRDICQRGTSLTIQCQVDSQVTMMFWYRQQPGQSLTLIATANQGSEATYESGFVIDKFPISRPNLTFSTLTVSNMSPEDSSIYLCSVEAAGYGYTFGSGTRLTVV.

Comment on this clone: The same CDR3 is also encoded by other DNA sequences in this sample. This chain joins TRBV18 and TRBJ2-7; the match to TRBD2 covers 9 bases. V dropped 1 base and J dropped 5; count of bases not matched to a gene: 3. CDR1 is KGHSH, CDR2 LQKENI, per germline. This CDR3 comprises 14 residues. CDR3 in DNA: TGTGCCAGCTCACCACTAGCGGGGGCCGACGAGCAGTACTTC. Its translation is CASSPLAGADEQYF.

The chain joins TRBV3-1 (or the pseudogene TRBV3-2) to TRBJ2-7, with 8 bases identical to TRBD1. The CDR3 contains 14 residues. Germline V gene sequence: CDR1 LGHDT, CDR2 YNNKEL (reference sequence). Trimming cost V 4 bases and J 5 bases; bases outside gene matches: 7. The DNA for the CDR3 is TGTGCCAGCAGCCTCAGGGCAGGGGGCGACGAGCAGTACTTC. It translates to CASSLRAGGDEQYF.